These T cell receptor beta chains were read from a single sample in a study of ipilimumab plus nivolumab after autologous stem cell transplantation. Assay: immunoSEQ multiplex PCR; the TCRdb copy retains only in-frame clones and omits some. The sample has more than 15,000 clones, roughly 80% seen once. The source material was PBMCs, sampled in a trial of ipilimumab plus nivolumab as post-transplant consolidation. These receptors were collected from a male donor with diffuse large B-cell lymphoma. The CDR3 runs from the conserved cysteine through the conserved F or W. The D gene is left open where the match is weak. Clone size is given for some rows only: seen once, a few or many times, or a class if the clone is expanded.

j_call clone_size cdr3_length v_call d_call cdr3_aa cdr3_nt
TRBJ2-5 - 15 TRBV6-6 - CASSPYTAGSETQYF TGTGCCAGCAGTCCCTACACGGCCGGATCGGAGACCCAGTACTTC
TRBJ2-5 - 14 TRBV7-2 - CASTRTGTQETQYF TGTGCCAGCACCCGTACCGGGACCCAAGAGACCCAGTACTTC
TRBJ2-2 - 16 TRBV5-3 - CARRRLPGQHTGELFF TGTGCCAGAAGGCGCCTCCCGGGACAACACACCGGGGAGCTGTTTTTT
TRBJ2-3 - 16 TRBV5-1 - CASTEGGATPTDTQYF TGCGCCAGCACAGAGGGGGGGGCGACTCCCACAGATACGCAGTATTTT
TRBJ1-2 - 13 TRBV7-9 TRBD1 CASSTGTGRGYTF TGTGCCAGCAGCACCGGGACAGGGAGAGGCTACACCTTC
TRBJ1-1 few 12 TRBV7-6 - CASSPGNLEAFF TGTGCCAGCAGCCCCGGGAACCTCGAAGCTTTCTTT
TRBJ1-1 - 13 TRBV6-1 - CASTRQANTEAFF TGTGCCAGCACCCGACAGGCGAACACTGAAGCTTTCTTT
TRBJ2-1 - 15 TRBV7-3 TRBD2 CASSLLADLYNEQFF TGTGCCAGCAGTTTACTAGCGGATCTCTACAATGAGCAGTTCTTC
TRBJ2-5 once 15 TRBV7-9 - CASSLGTYSQETQYF TGTGCCAGCAGCTTAGGGACATACAGTCAAGAGACCCAGTACTTC
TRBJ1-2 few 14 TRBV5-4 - CASSLPVADYGYTF TGTGCCAGCAGCCTTCCCGTGGCAGACTATGGCTACACCTTC
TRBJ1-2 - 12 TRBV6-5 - CASKRTRGGYTF TGTGCCAGCAAGAGGACACGGGGTGGCTACACCTTC
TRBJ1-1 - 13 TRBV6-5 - CASNLQGSTEAFF TGTGCCAGCAACTTACAGGGTTCCACTGAAGCTTTCTTT
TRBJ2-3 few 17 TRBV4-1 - CASSQDRRPSLTDTQYF TGCGCCAGCAGCCAAGATAGGCGGCCCTCCCTAACAGATACGCAGTATTTT
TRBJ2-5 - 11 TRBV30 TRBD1 CARDRGETQYF TGTGCCCGGGACAGGGGAGAGACCCAGTACTTC
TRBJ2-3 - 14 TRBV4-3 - CASSQELSTDTQYF TGCGCCAGCAGCCAAGAACTCAGCACAGATACGCAGTATTTT
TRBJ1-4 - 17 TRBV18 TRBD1 CASSPLTGGENNEKLFF TGTGCCAGCTCACCACTTACAGGGGGCGAAAATAATGAAAAACTGTTTTTT
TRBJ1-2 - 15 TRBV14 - CASSPLGGITGGYTF TGTGCCAGCAGCCCCCTCGGGGGGATTACGGGGGGCTACACCTTC
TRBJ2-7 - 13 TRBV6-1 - CASSEALRYEQYF TGTGCCAGCAGTGAAGCTCTACGGTACGAGCAGTACTTC
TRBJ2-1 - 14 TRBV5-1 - CASRPDLSYNEQFF TGCGCCAGCAGGCCCGACCTATCCTACAATGAGCAGTTCTTC
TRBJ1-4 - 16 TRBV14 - CASSQVKDSPNEKLFF TGTGCCAGCAGCCAAGTGAAGGACAGTCCTAATGAAAAACTGTTTTTT
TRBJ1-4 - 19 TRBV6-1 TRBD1 CASSEVDRGLKGTNEKLFF TGTGCCAGCAGTGAAGTGGACAGGGGCCTTAAGGGAACTAATGAAAAACTGTTTTTT
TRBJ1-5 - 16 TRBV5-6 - CASSLFGGGSNQPQHF TGTGCCAGCAGCTTGTTTGGTGGCGGTAGCAATCAGCCCCAGCATTTT
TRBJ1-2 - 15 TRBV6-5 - CASTRGGRTNYGYTF TGTGCCAGCACCCGAGGGGGTCGAACTAACTATGGCTACACCTTC
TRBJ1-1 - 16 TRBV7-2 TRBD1 CASSIIGQGGNTEAFF TGTGCCAGCAGCATAATCGGACAGGGAGGGAACACTGAAGCTTTCTTT
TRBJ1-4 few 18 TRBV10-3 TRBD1 CAISESIVGTGNKEKLFF TGTGCCATCAGTGAGTCAATAGTGGGGACAGGGAATAAAGAAAAACTGTTTTTT
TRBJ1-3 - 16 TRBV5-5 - CASSWWDTHSGNTIYF TGTGCCAGCAGCTGGTGGGACACCCACTCTGGAAACACCATATATTTT
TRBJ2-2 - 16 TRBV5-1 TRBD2 CASSLRTSGYTGELFF TGCGCCAGCAGCCTAAGGACTAGCGGATACACCGGGGAGCTGTTTTTT
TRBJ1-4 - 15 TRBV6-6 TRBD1 CASGSGAGGLEKLFF TGTGCCAGCGGGTCCGGGGCAGGGGGCCTTGAAAAACTGTTTTTT
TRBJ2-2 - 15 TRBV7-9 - CASSPPRGYTGELFF TGTGCCAGCAGTCCCCCCCGGGGATACACCGGGGAGCTGTTTTTT
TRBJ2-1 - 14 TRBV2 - CASSEATPPDEQFF TGTGCCAGCAGTGAAGCCACACCGCCAGATGAGCAGTTCTTC
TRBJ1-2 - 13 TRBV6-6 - CASSPKSERGYTF TGTGCCAGCAGCCCCAAGTCAGAGCGTGGCTACACCTTC
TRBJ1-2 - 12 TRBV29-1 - CSVVQGDYGYTF TGCAGCGTTGTGCAGGGAGACTATGGCTACACCTTC
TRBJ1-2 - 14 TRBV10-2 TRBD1 CASSVGTGGGGYTF TGCGCCAGCAGTGTAGGGACAGGGGGCGGTGGCTACACCTTC
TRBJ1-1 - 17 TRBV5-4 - CASSSPKQGSFDTEAFF TGTGCCAGCAGCTCCCCCAAGCAGGGGTCTTTTGACACTGAAGCTTTCTTT
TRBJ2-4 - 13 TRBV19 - CASSIDHGDRKYF TGTGCCAGTAGTATAGATCATGGGGACCGAAAGTACTTC
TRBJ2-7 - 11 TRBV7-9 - CASSLNYEQYF TGTGCCAGCAGCTTAAATTACGAGCAGTACTTC
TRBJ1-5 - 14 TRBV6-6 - CASSAQEGGMPQHF TGTGCCAGCAGTGCGCAGGAGGGAGGGATGCCCCAGCATTTT
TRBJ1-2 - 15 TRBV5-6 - CASSLVAGANYGYTF TGTGCCAGCAGCTTGGTGGCAGGGGCTAACTATGGCTACACCTTC
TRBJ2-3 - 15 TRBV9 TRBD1 CASSVDRGSTDTQYF TGTGCCAGCAGCGTAGACAGGGGTAGCACAGATACGCAGTATTTT
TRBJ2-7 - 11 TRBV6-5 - CASSPRYEQYF TGTGCCAGCAGCCCGCGCTACGAGCAGTACTTC
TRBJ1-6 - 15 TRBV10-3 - CAISIGPGRGSPLHF TGTGCCATCAGTATAGGACCAGGTCGGGGTTCACCCCTCCACTTT
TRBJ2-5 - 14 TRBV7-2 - CASSLDPAPEAQYF TGTGCCAGCAGCTTAGATCCCGCTCCGGAGGCCCAGTACTTC
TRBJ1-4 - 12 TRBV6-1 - CASRRSNEKLFF TGTGCCAGCCGACGGTCTAATGAAAAACTGTTTTTT
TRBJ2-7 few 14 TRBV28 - CASSLLRLGYEQYF TGTGCCAGCAGTCTCTTGAGGCTCGGATACGAGCAGTACTTC
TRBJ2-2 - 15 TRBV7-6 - CASSSRSVPTGELFF TGTGCCAGCAGCTCGCGATCAGTCCCGACCGGGGAGCTGTTTTTT
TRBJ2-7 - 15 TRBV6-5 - CASSSSLLGPYEQYF TGTGCCAGCAGTTCCTCCCTCTTGGGGCCCTACGAGCAGTACTTC
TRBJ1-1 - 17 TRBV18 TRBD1 CASSPMTGVSLNTEAFF TGTGCCAGCTCACCCATGACAGGGGTGTCCTTGAACACTGAAGCTTTCTTT
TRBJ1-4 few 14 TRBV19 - CASRNQGGNEKLFF TGTGCCAGTAGAAACCAGGGAGGTAATGAAAAACTGTTTTTT
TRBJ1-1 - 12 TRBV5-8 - CASSLRGSFAFF TGTGCCAGCAGCCTGAGGGGCAGCTTCGCTTTCTTT
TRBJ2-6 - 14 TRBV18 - CASSQGSGANVLTF TGTGCCAGCTCACAGGGTTCTGGGGCCAACGTCCTGACTTTC
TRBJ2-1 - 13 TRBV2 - CASSEETKTEQFF TGTGCCAGCAGTGAGGAGACTAAGACTGAGCAGTTCTTC
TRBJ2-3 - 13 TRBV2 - CASSESLPDTQYF TGTGCCAGCAGTGAATCTCTCCCAGATACGCAGTATTTT
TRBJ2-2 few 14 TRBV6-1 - CASNWDTDTGELFF TGTGCCAGCAACTGGGACACCGACACCGGGGAGCTGTTTTTT